One sample yielded the 14 T cell receptor beta chains listed below, sequenced in a study of Graves' ophthalmopathy and Graves' hyperthyroidism (dated by TCRdb to 2016 to 2019). Sequencing relied on an Illumina HiSeq 2000. For repertoire sequencing, TCR beta CDR3 regions were amplified from RNA transcripts. A first-round RT-PCR used HTBI primers with the Qiagen OneStep RT-PCR kit, followed by a second-round multiplex PCR, size selection and purification. The public reads were quality trimmed at Q25 with fastp and then assembled into clones with MiXCR by TCRdb, keeping productive beta chains. Rows with a matching CDR3 protein are joined into one entry that keeps the most common DNA and genes. The sample table shows over a million distinct CDR3 sequences, and less than 45% are seen once. In total, the top ten clones hold over 8.5% of the sample. Sequencing was carried out using peripheral blood or thyroid tissue (not recorded which). These receptors all come from an adult man with Graves' hyperthyroidism.

This sequence joins TRBV15 and TRBJ2-5, with 9 bases that match TRBD1. This CDR3 has 18 amino acids. Germline V gene data show CDR1 as LNHNV and CDR2 as YYDKDF (reference sequence). The junction had 18 bases not matched to a gene; V was cut back by 5 bases and J by 5 bases. DNA for the CDR3: TGTGCCACCAGCGAGGCGGGTAGCGGACAGGGGCATTCGGAGACCCAGTACTTC. Translating it yields CATSEAGSGQGHSETQYF.

The gene calls are TRBV11-2 and TRBJ1-6, with D tentatively TRBD1 (6 bases). CDR1 is SGHAT and CDR2 is FQNNGV in the germline V gene. V gave up 5 bases and J gave up 5 bases, with 16 bases separating them. This CDR3 is built from 16 residues. CDR3 sequence reads: CASSPRQAANNSPLHF. The DNA of the CDR3 is TGTGCCAGCAGCCCCCGACAGGCGGCGAATAATTCACCCCTCCACTTT.

This clonotype was recorded many times. CDR3 bases: TGCAGTGCAACTAGGACAGGGTATAATTCACCCCTCCACTTT. Translating it yields CSATRTGYNSPLHF. This sequence joins TRBV20-1 and TRBJ1-6, with 8 bases that match TRBD1. V dropped 6 bases and J dropped 4; count of bases not matched to a gene: 5. This CDR3 contains 14 residues. Per germline, CDR1 DFQATT and CDR2 SNEGSKA (reference sequence).

This chain joins TRBV7-2 and TRBJ1-2; the D gene is possibly TRBD1 (5 bases). The CDR3 has 16 residues. CDR1 and CDR2 from the germline V gene are SGHTA and FQGNSA. V was cut by 4 bases and J by 0 bases, with 15 bases left in between. CDR3 sequence (DNA): TGTGCCAGCAGCTCCTCCGGGACGCCTGCTAACTATGGCTACACCTTC. It is translated as CASSSSGTPANYGYTF. The full variable domain, completed using reference TRBV7-2 and TRBJ1-2, is GAGVSQSPSNKVTEKGKDVELRCDPISGHTALYWYRQSLGQGLEFLIYFQGNSAPDKSGLPSDRFSAERTGGSVSTLTIQRTQQEDSAVYLCASSSSGTPANYGYTFGSGTRLTVV.

This clonotype was counted a few times. The chain uses TRBV4-1 and TRBJ1-5; D not resolved. Germline V gene data show CDR1 as MGHRA and CDR2 as YSYEKL. The CDR3 is 16 amino acids. V was shortened by 0 bases and J by 0 bases, with 9 bases between the two germline ends. Here the CDR3 reads CASSQDSPYSNQPQHF. In DNA, the CDR3 is TGCGCCAGCAGCCAAGATTCCCCGTATAGCAATCAGCCCCAGCATTTT.

This clonotype was detected only a few times. This chain joins TRBV7-9 and TRBJ2-7; no clear D gene. In germline, CDR1 is SEHNR, CDR2 FQNEAQ (reference sequence). The V gene lost 5 bases and the J gene lost 6 bases, with 14 bases spanning the gap. This CDR3 has 13 amino acids. CDR3 sequence: CASSLQTATEQYF. As DNA, the CDR3 is TGTGCCAGCAGCCTTCAGACGGCAACCGAGCAGTACTTC.

This clonotype came up a few times. The chain joins TRBV30 to TRBJ2-7; 9 positions agree with TRBD2. The CDR3 runs 11 residues. Trimming removed 8 bases from V and 3 bases from J; junction bases left unmatched: 2. Per the germline V gene, CDR1 is GTSNPN and CDR2 is SVGIG (reference sequence). The DNA of the CDR3 is TGTGCCCATAGCGGGGGCTACGAGCAGTACTTC. Translating gives CAHSGGYEQYF.

J is TRBJ2-7 and V is TRBV18; unclear D gene. Germline values: CDR1 KGHSH, CDR2 LQKENI. The CDR3 sequence is 13 residues long. V was clipped by 1 base and J by 5 bases, with 9 bases between them. The CDR3 region has the DNA TGTGCCAGCTCACCACTGGGTAATGACGAGCAGTACTTC. Its translation: CASSPLGNDEQYF.

The gene calls are TRBV2 and TRBJ1-5; D remains ambiguous. The CDR3 has 18 residues. Trimming took 5 bases from V and 0 from J, leaving 20 bases between them. Per the germline V gene, CDR1 is SNHLY and CDR2 is FYNNEI. CDR3 residues: CASSLNIDKTLSNQPQHF. CDR3 bases: TGTGCCAGCAGTTTGAATATCGATAAGACCCTTAGCAATCAGCCCCAGCATTTT.

The V and J genes are TRBV10-3 and TRBJ1-2, with D maybe TRBD1 (6 bases). The CDR3 extends over 16 amino acids. Germline CDR1 reads ENHRY; CDR2 reads SYGVKD. V gave up 4 bases and J gave up 4 bases, with 19 bases separating them. The CDR3 sequence is CAISGQEQTGFYGYTF. CDR3 DNA sequence: TGTGCCATCAGTGGCCAAGAGCAAACAGGGTTCTATGGCTACACCTTC.

This clonotype was seen repeatedly, ten times or more. The chain has TRBV7-9 and TRBJ2-7; D is possibly TRBD2 (5 bases). The germline CDR1 and CDR2 sequences are SEHNR and FQNEAQ (reference sequence). Trimming left V 4 bases short and J 4 bases short, with 11 bases between. This CDR3 contains 13 residues. This chain's CDR3 is CASSSGFGYEQYF. For the CDR3, the DNA is TGTGCCAGCAGCTCGGGGTTCGGTTACGAGCAGTACTTC.

This clonotype came up a few times. The chain links TRBV3-1 to TRBJ1-2; no firm D call. Germline-derived CDR1 and CDR2 are LGHDT and YNNKEL (reference sequence). The CDR3 is 12 residues long. Trimming pared 5 bases from V and 7 bases from J, leaving 11 bases between. The CDR3 DNA is TGTGCCAGCAGCTTATCGACCATTGGCTACACCTTC. Translating it yields CASSLSTIGYTF.

V usage is TRBV27 and J usage is TRBJ1-2; a weak D match, TRBD1 (6 bases). The CDR3 contains 15 residues. In germline, CDR1 is MNHEY, CDR2 SMNVEV (reference sequence). V was pared by 5 bases and J by 2 bases, with 15 bases between. CDR3 bases: TGTGCCAGCAGTCCTTGGGACACGGGAAACTATGGCTACACCTTC. This sequence encodes CASSPWDTGNYGYTF.

The chain combines TRBV10-1 with TRBJ2-2, with TRBD2 identical over 9 bases. The CDR3 is made up of 19 amino acids. With V trimmed by 0 bases and J by 0 bases, 8 bases remained unmatched. Germline V CDR1 and CDR2: WNHNN, SYGVQD (reference sequence). In DNA, the CDR3 is TGCGCCAGCAGTGAGTCGAAGTGGACTAGCGTTTCGAACACCGGGGAGCTGTTTTTT. Its translation: CASSESKWTSVSNTGELFF.